The present T cell receptor beta chain was sequenced within a study of spatial heterogeneity in lung cancer. This CDR3 has 13 amino acids. V was shortened by 6 bases and J by 5 bases, with 14 bases between the two germline ends. Germline V gene lookup returns CDR1 MNHNS and CDR2 SASEGT. Time point denoted: blood at routine non-recurrence follow-up after resection. Each TCR cDNA molecule carried a unique molecular identifier. MiXCR, applied by TCRdb to the 5' RACE reads, yields one record per CDR3 protein. In the table there are under 20,000 distinct CDR3 sequences, about 19% of which are singletons. The starting material was PBMCs, obtained at follow-up. The clonotype was recovered from a male donor with early-stage non-small cell lung cancer. The V call is TRBV6-1, the J call TRBJ2-7; D is unresolved. The CDR3 region is CASSQPGWNEQYF. CDR3 in DNA: TGTGCCAGCAGCCAGCCCGGGTGGAACGAGCAGTACTTC.